A selection of T cell receptor beta chains follows, all from one sample in a study of radiotherapy plus CTLA-4 blockade in lung cancer. Generated by immunoSEQ multiplex PCR, the TCRdb table keeps only in-frame clones and is missing some. The data hold 65,000 to 95,000 clones, with around 87% observed a single time. The sample consisted of peripheral blood, taken from a patient treated with radiotherapy plus ipilimumab. These receptors came from a human donor with non-small cell lung cancer who had stable disease on radiotherapy plus ipilimumab. Both conserved end residues are part of each CDR3. The D gene is left open where the match is weak. For some rows the clone size is stated as once, few or many, or as a class when expanded; others skip it.

j_call,d_call,v_call,clone_size,cdr3_aa,cdr3_nt
TRBJ2-1,.,TRBV11-2,.,CASRQLERGGLDNEQFF,TGTGCCAGCAGGCAACTAGAGAGGGGGGGCCTGGACAATGAGCAGTTCTTC
TRBJ2-1,.,TRBV5-1,.,CASSLDSADYNEQFF,TGCGCCAGCAGCTTGGATAGCGCCGACTACAATGAGCAGTTCTTC
TRBJ1-1,.,TRBV21-1,.,CASSQRGTGGMNTEAFF,TGTGCCAGCTCCCAAAGAGGGACAGGGGGCATGAACACTGAAGCTTTCTTT
TRBJ2-5,TRBD1,TRBV5-4,.,CASTQPRGQGKETQYF,TGTGCCAGCACCCAACCCCGGGGACAGGGAAAAGAGACCCAGTACTTC
TRBJ2-1,.,TRBV2,.,CASSERSNSYNEQFF,TGTGCCAGCAGTGAGAGGTCCAACTCCTACAATGAGCAGTTCTTC
TRBJ2-3,.,TRBV6-1,.,CASSETALLTDTQYF,TGTGCCAGCAGTGAGACAGCCCTTCTCACAGATACGCAGTATTTT
TRBJ2-3,TRBD2,TRBV7-9,.,CASSPGLAGTSTDTQYF,TGTGCCAGCAGCCCGGGACTAGCGGGGACTAGCACAGATACGCAGTATTTT
TRBJ2-7,.,TRBV5-1,.,CASSLEGRGVEQYF,TGCGCCAGCAGCTTGGAAGGTAGAGGGGTCGAGCAGTACTTC
TRBJ2-7,.,TRBV6-6,.,CASSYYPNYEQYF,TGTGCCAGCAGTTACTACCCCAACTACGAGCAGTACTTC
TRBJ2-2,TRBD2,TRBV19,.,CASTPYGAGALPGELFF,TGTGCCAGTACCCCCTACGGAGCGGGAGCCCTTCCCGGGGAGCTGTTTTTT
TRBJ1-1,TRBD1,TRBV5-1,.,CASSWGDRAVNTEAFF,TGCGCCAGCAGCTGGGGGGACAGAGCTGTGAACACTGAAGCTTTCTTT
TRBJ1-6,TRBD1,TRBV11-2,.,CASSLYRTGTGFNSPLHF,TGTGCCAGCAGCTTATACAGAACCGGGACAGGTTTTAATTCACCCCTCCACTTT
TRBJ2-6,TRBD1,TRBV10-2,.,CASSESGQAKSSGANVLTF,TGCGCCAGCAGTGAGTCTGGACAGGCCAAGTCATCTGGGGCCAACGTCCTGACTTTC
TRBJ2-5,.,TRBV7-3,.,CASSLQGRGAQETQYF,TGTGCCAGCAGCTTACAGGGCAGGGGGGCACAAGAGACCCAGTACTTC
TRBJ1-1,.,TRBV27,.,CASSLRAGRRLLNTEAFF,TGTGCCAGCAGTTTGCGGGCAGGGAGAAGATTACTGAACACTGAAGCTTTCTTT
TRBJ2-5,.,TRBV30,.,CAWSVRKRETQYF,TGTGCCTGGAGTGTTCGGAAAAGGGAGACCCAGTACTTC
TRBJ2-6,.,TRBV4-1,.,CASSGKGTDDSGANVLTF,TGCGCCAGCAGCGGTAAGGGGACGGACGACTCTGGGGCCAACGTCCTGACTTTC
TRBJ2-7,TRBD1,TRBV5-1,once,CASRRTGASYEQYF,TGCGCCAGCAGGAGGACAGGGGCCTCCTACGAGCAGTACTTC
TRBJ2-7,TRBD2,TRBV19,.,CASSTSGTREQYF,TGTGCCAGTAGCACTAGCGGGACAAGGGAGCAGTACTTC
TRBJ1-5,.,TRBV28,.,CASSFRAGSSNQPQHF,TGTGCCAGCAGTTTTAGGGCAGGGAGTAGCAATCAGCCCCAGCATTTT
TRBJ2-3,.,TRBV9,.,CASSVVGGGLSTDTQYF,TGTGCCAGCAGCGTAGTCGGCGGGGGCCTCAGCACAGATACGCAGTATTTT
TRBJ2-4,.,TRBV7-9,few,CASGEANIQYF,TGTGCCAGCGGGGAAGCCAACATTCAGTACTTC
TRBJ2-5,.,TRBV9,once,CASSVAGGAGQETQYF,TGTGCCAGCAGCGTAGCTGGCGGGGCTGGACAAGAGACCCAGTACTTC
TRBJ2-1,.,TRBV9,.,CASSRSTSSYNEQFF,TGTGCCAGCAGTCGTAGTACTAGCTCCTACAATGAGCAGTTCTTC
TRBJ2-7,TRBD1,TRBV18,.,CASSRPGQGAREQYF,TGTGCCAGCTCCCGCCCGGGACAGGGGGCTCGCGAGCAGTACTTC
TRBJ2-1,TRBD2,TRBV30,.,CAWSGGLVGNEQFF,TGTGCCTGGAGTGGGGGACTAGTCGGGAATGAGCAGTTCTTC
TRBJ1-1,.,TRBV10-3,.,CAISARKEAEAFF,TGTGCCATCAGTGCTCGAAAGGAGGCTGAAGCTTTCTTT
TRBJ2-3,TRBD2,TRBV13,.,CASSSTGTSGGDTQYF,TGTGCCAGCAGCTCAACCGGGACTAGCGGAGGAGATACGCAGTATTTT
TRBJ2-2,TRBD2,TRBV5-4,.,CASSRRYGGTNTGELFF,TGTGCCAGCAGCCGTAGGTACGGGGGGACTAACACCGGGGAGCTGTTTTTT
TRBJ1-5,.,TRBV6-6,.,CAIRGPYSNQPQHF,TGTGCCATCAGAGGGCCGTATAGCAATCAGCCCCAGCATTTT
TRBJ2-5,.,TRBV6-1,.,CASSEAPTSWETQYF,TGTGCCAGCAGTGAAGCCCCGACTAGTTGGGAGACCCAGTACTTC
TRBJ2-5,TRBD2,TRBV9,.,CASSVVPSGKETQYF,TGTGCCAGCAGCGTAGTTCCTAGCGGGAAAGAGACCCAGTACTTC
TRBJ1-1,.,TRBV6-6,.,CASSYSAQGRTEAFF,TGTGCCAGCAGTTACTCAGCTCAGGGGCGCACTGAAGCTTTCTTT
TRBJ2-1,.,TRBV19,.,CASRGTPGYNEQFF,TGTGCCAGTAGGGGAACACCGGGGTACAATGAGCAGTTCTTC
TRBJ2-5,TRBD1,TRBV19,.,CASSIGQGYETQYF,TGTGCCAGTAGTATAGGACAGGGGTATGAGACCCAGTACTTC
TRBJ2-7,TRBD2,TRBV4-2,.,CASSQSAGTLYEQYF,TGTGCCAGCAGCCAATCAGCGGGGACCCTCTACGAGCAGTACTTC
TRBJ2-2,.,TRBV11-3,.,CASSKRGAAGELFF,TGTGCCAGCAGCAAGAGGGGGGCTGCCGGGGAGCTGTTTTTT
TRBJ1-5,.,TRBV6-1,.,CASSEASLVGGMPQHF,TGTGCCAGCAGTGAAGCTAGCTTAGTAGGGGGAATGCCCCAGCATTTT
TRBJ1-6,.,TRBV9,few,CASGMQGLISPLHF,TGTGCCAGCGGAATGCAGGGTTTAATTTCACCCCTCCACTTT
TRBJ2-2,TRBD1,TRBV6-5,.,CASRTGRFAGELFF,TGTGCCAGCAGGACAGGGCGTTTCGCCGGGGAGCTGTTTTTT
TRBJ2-3,.,TRBV10-2,.,CASNRASTDTQYF,TGCGCCAGCAACAGGGCTAGCACAGATACGCAGTATTTT
TRBJ2-1,.,TRBV11-2,.,CASSPGVRGSYNEQFF,TGTGCCAGCAGCCCAGGGGTGCGGGGGAGCTACAATGAGCAGTTCTTC
TRBJ2-7,TRBD2,TRBV11-2,once,CASRLVSGGDKYEQYF,TGTGCCAGCAGGTTGGTTAGCGGGGGCGACAAGTACGAGCAGTACTTC
TRBJ1-6,TRBD1,TRBV23-1,.,CASSQPGSDREISPLHF,TGCGCCAGCAGTCAACCGGGGTCAGACAGGGAGATTTCACCCCTCCACTTT
TRBJ2-3,.,TRBV2,.,CASSLGGDTQYF,TGTGCCAGCAGCTTAGGGGGGGATACGCAGTATTTT
TRBJ1-4,.,TRBV28,.,CASSSNGSGNEKLFF,TGTGCCAGCAGTTCGAACGGGTCCGGTAATGAAAAACTGTTTTTT
TRBJ1-4,.,TRBV2,.,CASSEILATNEKLFF,TGTGCCAGCAGTGAAATACTTGCAACTAATGAAAAACTGTTTTTT
TRBJ2-7,.,TRBV6-5,.,CASTPLGGYEQYF,TGTGCCAGCACCCCACTAGGGGGCTACGAGCAGTACTTC
TRBJ1-6,.,TRBV11-2,.,CASSFDRVNSPLHF,TGTGCCAGCAGTTTCGACAGAGTCAATTCACCCCTCCACTTT
TRBJ1-5,.,TRBV9,.,CASSVRDINQPQHF,TGTGCCAGCAGCGTCCGGGACATTAATCAGCCCCAGCATTTT
TRBJ1-4,.,TRBV7-9,.,CASRREQTGLNEKLFF,TGTGCCAGCAGACGAGAACAAACAGGCCTTAATGAAAAACTGTTTTTT
TRBJ2-5,TRBD2,TRBV2,.,CASGGGTQYF,TGTGCCAGCGGGGGGGGGACCCAGTACTTC
TRBJ1-4,.,TRBV18,.,CASSLVRDKNEKLFF,TGTGCCAGCTCACTAGTCCGGGACAAAAATGAAAAACTGTTTTTT